The clone carrying this TCR beta chain has more than one count but fewer than ten. Germline V gene lookup returns CDR1 LGHNT and CDR2 FRNRAP. The CDR3 runs to 16 residues. Trimming removed 6 bases at V and 0 bases at J, with 18 bases between. Researchers used 5'RACE with constant-segment primers to make TCR alpha and TCR beta cDNA libraries that carry sample barcodes and UMIs. TCRdb reanalysed the 5' RACE reads using MiXCR and keeps one entry per CDR3 protein. Here the sample spans fewer than 350,000 distinct CDR3 sequences, about 16% being singletons. These data are taken from a study of T-cell memory formation after mild COVID-19. Overall study: Clustering of TCRs was largely donor specific.

The sequence came from a man aged 18 to 30 who had mild COVID-19 (a few samples of this study predate the infection). Cell type and time point are not known. The rearrangement joins TRBV12-5 to TRBJ2-7; D unresolved. The sequenced sample was PBMCs or a T cell subset sorted from them (not recorded which). This chain's CDR3 is CASGRAVDRNSYEQYV. The CDR3 DNA reads as TGTGCTAGTGGCCGGGCCGTTGATAGGAACTCCTACGAGCAGTACGTC.